Listed here are 10 T cell receptor beta chains from one sample, sequenced in a study of blood T cell repertoires in COVID-19. Profiled with immunoSEQ multiplex PCR; TCRdb holds only in-frame clones, not every one. The sample lists under 550,000 clones; over 85% were seen once. Sequenced input: peripheral blood. The receptor source for this set is a man aged 18 to 29 with COVID-19, enrolled during active disease.

The chain combines TRBV6-4 with TRBJ1-2, with D maybe TRBD1 (5 bases). Germline V gene data show CDR1 as MRHNA and CDR2 as SNTAGT. CDR3 length: 14 amino acids. Trimming took 6 bases from V and 4 from J, leaving 15 bases between them. CDR3 sequence: CASSEKQVRYGYTF. The CDR3 DNA follows: TGTGCCAGCAGCGAAAAACAGGTACGCTATGGCTACACCTTC.

The chain recombines TRBV29-1 with TRBJ2-3; tentatively, D is TRBD2 (6 bases). The CDR3 covers 15 residues. Looked up from germline, CDR1 is SQVTM and CDR2 is ANQGSEA. V was shortened by 4 bases and J by 6 bases, with 20 bases between the two germline ends. The CDR3 sequence: CSVGKGGGSQDTQYF. The CDR3 coding sequence is TGCAGCGTTGGGAAGGGAGGAGGATCACAGGATACGCAGTATTTT.

The V and J genes are TRBV2 and TRBJ2-3; TRBD2 aligns across 8 bases. The CDR3 loop spans 15 amino acids. The J segment lost 6 bases and the V segment lost 2 bases, leaving 7 bases of the junction unmatched. CDR1 is SNHLY, CDR2 FYNNEI, per germline. The CDR3 is CASSEQRGYPDTQYF. CDR3 sequence (DNA): TGTGCCAGCAGTGAACAGCGGGGGTATCCGGATACGCAGTATTTT.

The chain carries TRBV2 and TRBJ1-5; 8 nucleotides align to TRBD1. Trimming cost V 5 bases and J 7 bases; bases outside gene matches: 7. CDR1 is SNHLY, CDR2 FYNNEI, per germline. This CDR3 is 14 amino acids long. CDR3 loop: CASSFGQGGQPQHF. Here the CDR3 DNA reads TGTGCCAGCAGTTTTGGACAGGGCGGACAGCCCCAGCATTTT. The complete variable domain, with remaining parts taken from reference TRBV2 and TRBJ1-5, reads EPEVTQTPSHQVTQMGQEVILRCVPISNHLYFYWYRQILGQKVEFLVSFYNNEISEKSEIFDDQFSVERPDGSNFTLKIRSTKLEDSAMYFCASSFGQGGQPQHFGDGTRLSIL.

This clone was seen a single time. The genes are TRBV5-1 and TRBJ2-7; possibly TRBD2 for D (6 bases). This CDR3 comprises 16 residues. Trimming removed 4 bases at V and 4 bases at J, with 21 bases between. Germline CDR1 reads SGHRS; CDR2 reads YFSETQ. CDR3 sequence: CASSPQGIGAGYEQYF. DNA for the CDR3: TGCGCCAGCAGCCCCCAAGGTATCGGGGCGGGGTACGAGCAGTACTTC.

The chain is built from TRBV7-2 and TRBJ2-5; TRBD2 is a possible D gene (5 bases). Per germline, CDR1 SGHTA and CDR2 FQGNSA. The CDR3 totals 14 residues. V dropped 8 bases and J dropped 5 bases, with 18 bases sitting between them. CDR3 sequence reads: CASGSRRGAETQYF. CDR3 in DNA: TGTGCCAGCGGCTCACGCCGGGGAGCGGAGACCCAGTACTTC. Variable domain in full (rest from reference TRBV7-2 and TRBJ2-5): GAGVSQSPSNKVTEKGKDVELRCDPISGHTALYWYRQSLGQGLEFLIYFQGNSAPDKSGLPSDRFSAERTGGSVSTLTIQRTQQEDSAVYLCASGSRRGAETQYFGPGTRLLVL.

The gene calls are TRBV2 and TRBJ1-1; D not certain. The CDR3 contains 13 residues. Germline values: CDR1 SNHLY, CDR2 FYNNEI. The germline V and J ends were trimmed by 4 bases and 1 base, with 7 bases remaining between them. CDR3: CASSATPNTEAFF. The CDR3 DNA follows: TGTGCCAGCAGTGCCACACCGAACACTGAAGCTTTCTTT.

The rearrangement links TRBV12-5 to TRBJ2-3, with a weak D call TRBD1 (6 bases). Trimming removed 7 bases from V and 1 base from J, with 18 bases in between. Germline V gene lookup returns CDR1 LGHNT and CDR2 FRNRAP. The length of the CDR3 is 16 residues. CDR3 protein: CASVLQGSSRTDTQYF. CDR3 DNA sequence: TGTGCTAGTGTCCTACAGGGCTCATCTCGCACAGATACGCAGTATTTT.

This chain connects TRBV2 to TRBJ2-5; TRBD2 matches 7 bases. Per the germline V gene, CDR1 is SNHLY and CDR2 is FYNNEI. Trimming removed 10 bases from V and 5 bases from J; junction bases left unmatched: 10. The CDR3 has 13 amino acids. This chain's CDR3 is CATSGALGETQYF. CDR3 coding DNA: TGTGCCACAAGCGGGGCCCTAGGGGAGACCCAGTACTTC.

This clone was seen a few times. V gene TRBV28 combines with J gene TRBJ2-7; 11 bases align to TRBD2. J lost 4 bases, V lost 4 bases, and 9 bases had no gene match. This CDR3 is 16 amino acids long. Per the germline V gene, CDR1 is MDHEN and CDR2 is SYDVKM. In DNA form, the CDR3 reads TGTGCCAGCAGTTCACTAAGGACTAGCGGGCAATACGAGCAGTACTTC. Protein product: CASSSLRTSGQYEQYF.